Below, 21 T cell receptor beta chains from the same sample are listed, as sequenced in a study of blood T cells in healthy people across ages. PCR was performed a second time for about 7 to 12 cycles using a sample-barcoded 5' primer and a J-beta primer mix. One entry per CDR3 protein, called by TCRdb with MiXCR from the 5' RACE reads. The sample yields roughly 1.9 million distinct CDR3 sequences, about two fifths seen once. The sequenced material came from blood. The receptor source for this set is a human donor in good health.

The CDR3 DNA is TGTGCCACCAGCAGGGATGCCGGGACTAGCGGCACAGATACGCAGTATTTT. Translating gives CATSRDAGTSGTDTQYF. This rearrangement joins TRBV15 to TRBJ2-3; 10 nucleotides match TRBD2. CDR3 length: 17 residues. The ends lost 3 bases at V and 1 base at J; junction bases unmatched: 7. CDR1 LNHNV and CDR2 YYDKDF come from the germline V gene (reference sequence).

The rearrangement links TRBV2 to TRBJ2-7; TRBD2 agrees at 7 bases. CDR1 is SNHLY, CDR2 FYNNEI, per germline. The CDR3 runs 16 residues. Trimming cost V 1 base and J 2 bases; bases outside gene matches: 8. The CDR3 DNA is TGTGCCAGCAGTGAAGGTTGGGGAGGGGCGGCCTACGAGCAGTACTTC. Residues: CASSEGWGGAAYEQYF.

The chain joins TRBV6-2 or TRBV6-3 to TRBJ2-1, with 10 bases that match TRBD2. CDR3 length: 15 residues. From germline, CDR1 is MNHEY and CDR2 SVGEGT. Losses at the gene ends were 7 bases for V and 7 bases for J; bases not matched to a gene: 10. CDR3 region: CASTLPELAGNEQFF. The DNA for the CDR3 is TGTGCCAGCACATTACCGGAACTAGCGGGGAATGAGCAGTTCTTC.

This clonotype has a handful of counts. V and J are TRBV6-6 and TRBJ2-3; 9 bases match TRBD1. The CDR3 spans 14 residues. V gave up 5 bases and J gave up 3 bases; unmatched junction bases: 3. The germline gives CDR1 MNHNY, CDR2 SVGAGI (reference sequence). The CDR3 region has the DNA TGTGCCAGCAGTGGACAGGGGTTGACAGATACGCAGTATTTT. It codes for CASSGQGLTDTQYF.

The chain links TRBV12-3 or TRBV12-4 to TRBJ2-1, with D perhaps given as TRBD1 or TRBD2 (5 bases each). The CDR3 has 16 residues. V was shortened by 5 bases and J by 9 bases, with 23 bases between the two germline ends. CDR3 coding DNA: TGTGCCAGCAGTCTTGTCACAGTGGGGCTAGCTTCTGAGCAGTTCTTC. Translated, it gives CASSLVTVGLASEQFF.

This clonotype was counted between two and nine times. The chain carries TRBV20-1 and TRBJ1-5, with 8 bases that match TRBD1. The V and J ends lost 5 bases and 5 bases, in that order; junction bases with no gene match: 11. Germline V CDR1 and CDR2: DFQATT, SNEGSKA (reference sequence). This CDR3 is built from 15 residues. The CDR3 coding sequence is TGCAGTGCTGAAGGATCTGACAGGGGAGATCAGCCCCAGCATTTT. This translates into CSAEGSDRGDQPQHF.

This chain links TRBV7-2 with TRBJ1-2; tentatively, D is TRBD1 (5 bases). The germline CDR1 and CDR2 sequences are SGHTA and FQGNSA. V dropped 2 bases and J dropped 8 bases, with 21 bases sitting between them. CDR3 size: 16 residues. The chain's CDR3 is CASSLRSGTRWLGYTF. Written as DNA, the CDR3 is TGTGCCAGCAGCTTAAGATCAGGGACCCGATGGTTGGGCTACACCTTC.

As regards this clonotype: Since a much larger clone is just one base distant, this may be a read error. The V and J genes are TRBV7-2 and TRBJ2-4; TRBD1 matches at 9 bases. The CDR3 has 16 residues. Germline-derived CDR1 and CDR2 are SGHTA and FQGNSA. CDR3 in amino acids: CASSLYRGLAKSIQYF. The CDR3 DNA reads TGTGCCAGCAGCTTATACAGGGGGCTTGCCAAAAGCATTCAGTACTTC.

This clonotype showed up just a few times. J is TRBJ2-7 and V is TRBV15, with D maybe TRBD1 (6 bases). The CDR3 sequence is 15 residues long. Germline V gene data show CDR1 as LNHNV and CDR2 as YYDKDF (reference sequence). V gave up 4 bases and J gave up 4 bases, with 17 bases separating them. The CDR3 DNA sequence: TGTGCCACCAGCATTACAGGGTCCCCCGGATACGAGCAGTACTTC. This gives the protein CATSITGSPGYEQYF.

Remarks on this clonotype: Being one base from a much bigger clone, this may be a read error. CDR3: CASRPGLAGGTGTQYF. Written as DNA, the CDR3 is TGTGCCAGCAGACCCGGACTAGCGGGGGGCACAGGTACGCAGTATTTT. The chain links TRBV7-2 to TRBJ2-3; 14 positions match TRBD2. The CDR3 loop spans 16 amino acids. The germline V gene encodes CDR1 SGHTA and CDR2 FQGNSA.

The CDR3, as DNA: TGCAGTGCTAGATTGACAGGGACAGGGGAGCAGTACTTC. Protein: CSARLTGTGEQYF. The chain is built from TRBV20-1 and TRBJ2-7, with 9 nucleotides matching TRBD1. CDR1 is DFQATT, CDR2 SNEGSKA, per germline (reference sequence). The CDR3 length is 13 residues. The junction had 6 bases not matched to a gene; V was cut back by 2 bases and J by 7 bases.

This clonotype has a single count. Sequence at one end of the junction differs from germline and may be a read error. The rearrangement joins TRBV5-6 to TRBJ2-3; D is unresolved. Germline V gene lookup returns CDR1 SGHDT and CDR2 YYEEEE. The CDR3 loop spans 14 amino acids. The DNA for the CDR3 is TGTGCCAGCAGCTTGTGGTTGGGCACAGATGCGCAGTATTTT. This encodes CASSLWLGTDAQYF. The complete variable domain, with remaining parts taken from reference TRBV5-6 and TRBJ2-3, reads DAGVTQSPTHLIKTRGQQVTLRCSPKSGHDTVSWYQQALGQGPQFIFQYYEEEERQRGNFPDRFSGHQFPNYSSELNVNALLLGDSALYLCASSLWLGTDAQYFGPGTRLTVL.

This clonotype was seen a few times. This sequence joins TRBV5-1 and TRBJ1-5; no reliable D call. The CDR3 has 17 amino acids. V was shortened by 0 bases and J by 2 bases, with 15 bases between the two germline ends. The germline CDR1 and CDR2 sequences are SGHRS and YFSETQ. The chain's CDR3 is CASSLGPGVFGNQPQHF. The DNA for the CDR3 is TGCGCCAGCAGCTTGGGGCCAGGTGTTTTCGGCAATCAGCCCCAGCATTTT.

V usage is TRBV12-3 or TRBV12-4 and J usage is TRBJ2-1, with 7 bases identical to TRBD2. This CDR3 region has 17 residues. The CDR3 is CTGSLVGGGVSYNEQFF. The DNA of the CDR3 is TGTACCGGCAGTTTAGTCGGCGGGGGTGTCTCCTACAATGAGCAGTTCTTC.

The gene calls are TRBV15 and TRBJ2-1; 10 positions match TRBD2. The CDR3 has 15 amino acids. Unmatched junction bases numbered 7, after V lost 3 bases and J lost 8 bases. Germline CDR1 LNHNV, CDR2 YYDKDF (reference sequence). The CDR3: CATSSERGGWDEQFF. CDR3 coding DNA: TGTGCCACCAGCAGCGAGCGGGGGGGCTGGGATGAGCAGTTCTTC.

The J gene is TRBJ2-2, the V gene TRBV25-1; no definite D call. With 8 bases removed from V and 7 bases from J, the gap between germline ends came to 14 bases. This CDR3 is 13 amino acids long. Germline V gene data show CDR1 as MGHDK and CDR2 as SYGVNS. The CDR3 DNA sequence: TGTGCCAGCTCGTGGGCGTTTATCGGGGAGCTGTTTTTT. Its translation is CASSWAFIGELFF.

The CDR3 nucleotides read TGCGCCAGCAGCCAAGATGTACCGGGGTCCCCATTAGCCAAAAACATTCAGTACTTC. It is translated as CASSQDVPGSPLAKNIQYF. The V gene is TRBV4-3, the J gene TRBJ2-4, with a tentative D call TRBD2 (5 bases). V was trimmed by 0 bases and J by 0 bases, leaving 18 bases between them. There are 19 residues in the CDR3. Germline V gene sequence: CDR1 LGHNA, CDR2 YSLEER.

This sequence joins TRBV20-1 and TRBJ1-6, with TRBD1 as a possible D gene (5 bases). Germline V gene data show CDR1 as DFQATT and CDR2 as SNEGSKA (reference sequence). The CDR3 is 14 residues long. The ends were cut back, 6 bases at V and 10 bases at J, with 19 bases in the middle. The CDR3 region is CSAAPPLAGSPLHF. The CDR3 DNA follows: TGCAGTGCCGCGCCCCCTCTCGCAGGGTCACCCCTCCACTTT.

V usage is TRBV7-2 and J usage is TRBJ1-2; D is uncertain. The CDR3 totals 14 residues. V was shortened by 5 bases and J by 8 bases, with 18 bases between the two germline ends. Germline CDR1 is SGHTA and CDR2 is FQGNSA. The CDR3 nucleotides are TGTGCCAGCAGCCTGGAGGGAGGGAGTGGAGGCTACACCTTC. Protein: CASSLEGGSGGYTF.

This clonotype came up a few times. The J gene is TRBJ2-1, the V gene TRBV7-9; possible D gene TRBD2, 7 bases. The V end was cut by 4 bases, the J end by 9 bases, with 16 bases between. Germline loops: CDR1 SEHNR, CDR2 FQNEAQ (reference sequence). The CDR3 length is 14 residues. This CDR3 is CASSSLRGAGEQFF. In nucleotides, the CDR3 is TGTGCCAGCAGCTCACTCCGGGGGGCGGGTGAGCAGTTCTTC.

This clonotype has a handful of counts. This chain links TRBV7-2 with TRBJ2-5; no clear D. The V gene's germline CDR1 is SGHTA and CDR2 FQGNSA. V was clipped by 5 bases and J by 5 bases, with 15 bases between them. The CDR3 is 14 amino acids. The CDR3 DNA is TGTGCCAGCAGCGCCCGGGTCAGTCGGGAGACCCAGTACTTC. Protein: CASSARVSRETQYF.